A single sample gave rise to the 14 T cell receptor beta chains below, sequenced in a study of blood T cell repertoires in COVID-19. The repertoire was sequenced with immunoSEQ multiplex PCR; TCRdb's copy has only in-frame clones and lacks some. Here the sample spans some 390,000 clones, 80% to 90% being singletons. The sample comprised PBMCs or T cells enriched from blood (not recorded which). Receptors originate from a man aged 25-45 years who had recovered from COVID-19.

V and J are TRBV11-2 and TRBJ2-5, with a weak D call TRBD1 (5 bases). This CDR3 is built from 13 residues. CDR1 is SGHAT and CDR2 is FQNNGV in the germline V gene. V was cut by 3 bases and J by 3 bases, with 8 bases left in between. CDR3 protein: CASSFSGKETQYF. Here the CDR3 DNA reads TGTGCCAGCAGCTTCTCAGGGAAAGAGACCCAGTACTTC.

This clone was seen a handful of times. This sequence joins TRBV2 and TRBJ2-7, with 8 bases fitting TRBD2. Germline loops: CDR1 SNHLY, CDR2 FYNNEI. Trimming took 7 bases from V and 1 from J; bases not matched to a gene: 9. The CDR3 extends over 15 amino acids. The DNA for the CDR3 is TGTGCCAGCATCCGGGAAGCGGGAGCGTCCTACGAGCAGTACTTC. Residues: CASIREAGASYEQYF.

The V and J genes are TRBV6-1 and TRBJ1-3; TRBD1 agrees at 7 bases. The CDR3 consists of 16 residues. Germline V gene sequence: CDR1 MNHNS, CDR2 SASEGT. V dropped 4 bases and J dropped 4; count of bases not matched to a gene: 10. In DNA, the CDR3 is TGTGCCAGCAGTGCACAGACAGGGTCCAAAGGAAACACCATATATTTT. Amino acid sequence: CASSAQTGSKGNTIYF.

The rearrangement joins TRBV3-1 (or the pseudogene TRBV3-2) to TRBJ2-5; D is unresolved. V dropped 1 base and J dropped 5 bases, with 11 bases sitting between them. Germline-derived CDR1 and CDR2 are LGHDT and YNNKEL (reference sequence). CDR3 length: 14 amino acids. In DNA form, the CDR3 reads TGTGCCAGCAGCCAAGTCTCCCCCCGGGAGACCCAGTACTTC. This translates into CASSQVSPRETQYF.

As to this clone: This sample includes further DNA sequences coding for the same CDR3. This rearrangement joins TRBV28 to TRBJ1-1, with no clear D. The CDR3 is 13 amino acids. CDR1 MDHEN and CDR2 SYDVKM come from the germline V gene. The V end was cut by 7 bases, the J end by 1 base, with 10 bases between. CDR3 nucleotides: TGTGCCAGCACCCTGCCAGGGAACACTGAAGCTTTCTTT. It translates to CASTLPGNTEAFF.

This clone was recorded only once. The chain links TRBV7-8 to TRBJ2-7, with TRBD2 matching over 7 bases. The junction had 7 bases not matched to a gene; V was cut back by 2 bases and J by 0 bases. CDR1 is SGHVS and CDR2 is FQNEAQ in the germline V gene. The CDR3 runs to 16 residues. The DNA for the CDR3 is TGTGCCAGCAGCTTACTGCCCAGCGGGGTCTCCTACGAGCAGTACTTC. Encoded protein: CASSLLPSGVSYEQYF.

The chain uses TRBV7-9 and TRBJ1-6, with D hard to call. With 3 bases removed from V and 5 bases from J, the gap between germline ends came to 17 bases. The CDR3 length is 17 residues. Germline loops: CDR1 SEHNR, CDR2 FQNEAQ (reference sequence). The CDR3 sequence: CASSFINFTADNSPLHF. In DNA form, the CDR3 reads TGTGCCAGCAGCTTCATTAATTTCACAGCAGATAATTCACCCCTCCACTTT.

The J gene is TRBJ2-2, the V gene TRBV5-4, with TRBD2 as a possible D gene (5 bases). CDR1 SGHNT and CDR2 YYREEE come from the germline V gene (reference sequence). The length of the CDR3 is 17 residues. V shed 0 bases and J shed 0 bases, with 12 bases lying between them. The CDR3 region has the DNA TGTGCCAGCAGCTTGGGAGTCGATAGCGCGAACACCGGGGAGCTGTTTTTT. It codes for CASSLGVDSANTGELFF.

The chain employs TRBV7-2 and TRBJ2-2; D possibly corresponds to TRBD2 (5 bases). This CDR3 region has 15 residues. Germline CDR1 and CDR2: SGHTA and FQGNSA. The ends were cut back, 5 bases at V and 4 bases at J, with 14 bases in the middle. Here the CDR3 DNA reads TGTGCCAGCAGCCTAACTAGGGCAACCACCGGGGAGCTGTTTTTT. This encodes CASSLTRATTGELFF. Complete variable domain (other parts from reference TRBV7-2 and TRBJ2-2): GAGVSQSPSNKVTEKGKDVELRCDPISGHTALYWYRQSLGQGLEFLIYFQGNSAPDKSGLPSDRFSAERTGGSVSTLTIQRTQQEDSAVYLCASSLTRATTGELFFGEGSRLTVL.

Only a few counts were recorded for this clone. CDR3 sequence: CASSYGTVTDTQYF. In DNA, the CDR3 is TGTGCCAGCAGTTACGGGACAGTAACAGATACGCAGTATTTT. V usage is TRBV6-5 and J usage is TRBJ2-3; 7 bases fit TRBD1. The germline V gene has CDR1 MNHEY and CDR2 SVGAGI. The CDR3 runs to 14 residues. The trim removed 2 bases at V and 3 bases at J, leaving 2 bases unmatched.

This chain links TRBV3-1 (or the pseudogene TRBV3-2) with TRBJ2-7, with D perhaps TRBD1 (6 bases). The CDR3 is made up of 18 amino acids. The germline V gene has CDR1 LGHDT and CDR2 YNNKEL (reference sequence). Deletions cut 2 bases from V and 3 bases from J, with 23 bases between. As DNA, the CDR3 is TGTGCCAGCAGCCAAATGCCAAAATTTCCCAGGGGTCTCTACGAGCAGTACTTC. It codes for CASSQMPKFPRGLYEQYF.

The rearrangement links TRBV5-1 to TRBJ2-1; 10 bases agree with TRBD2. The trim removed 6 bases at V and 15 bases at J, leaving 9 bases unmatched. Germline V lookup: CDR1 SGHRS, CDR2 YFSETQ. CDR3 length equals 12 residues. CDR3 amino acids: CASTMDSGRWFF. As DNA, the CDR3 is TGCGCCAGCACGATGGATAGCGGGAGGTGGTTCTTC. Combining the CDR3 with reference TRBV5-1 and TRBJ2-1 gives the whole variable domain KAGVTQTPRYLIKTRGQQVTLSCSPISGHRSVSWYQQTPGQGLQFLFEYFSETQRNKGNFPGRFSGRQFSNSRSEMNVSTLELGDSALYLCASTMDSGRWFFGPGTRLTVL.

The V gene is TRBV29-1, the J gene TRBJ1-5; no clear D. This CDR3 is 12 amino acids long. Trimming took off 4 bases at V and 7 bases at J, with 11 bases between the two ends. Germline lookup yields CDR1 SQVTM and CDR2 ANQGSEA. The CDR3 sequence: CSVGEPHQPQHF. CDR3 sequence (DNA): TGCAGCGTTGGTGAGCCCCACCAGCCCCAGCATTTT.

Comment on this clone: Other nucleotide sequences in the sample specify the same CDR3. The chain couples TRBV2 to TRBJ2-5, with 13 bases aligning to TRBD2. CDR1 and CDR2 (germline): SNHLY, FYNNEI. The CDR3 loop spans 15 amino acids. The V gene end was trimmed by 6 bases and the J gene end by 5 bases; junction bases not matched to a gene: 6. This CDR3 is CASSAGLAGVETQYF. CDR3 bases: TGTGCCAGCAGCGCTGGACTAGCGGGAGTCGAGACCCAGTACTTC.